A selection of T cell receptor beta chains follows, all from one sample in a study of a mutant IDH1 vaccine in newly diagnosed glioma. Sequencing was performed with immunoSEQ multiplex PCR; in TCRdb, only in-frame clones are kept and a portion is missing. This sample has about 56,000 clones, with 70% to 85% found just once. What these receptors recognize is not known. Sequencing was performed on PBMCs, taken from a glioma patient whose treatment included an IDH1 peptide vaccine. The receptor source for this set is a man aged 50 to 59 with glioma. Each CDR3 is given with its conserved first and last residue. D genes are given only for firm matches. Some rows have no size entry. The others give once, few or many, or a class for an expanded clone.

>TRBJ1-1|-|TRBV7-6|-
TGTGCCAGCAGCTCCGCGTGGAGAGGGAGGAACACTGAAGCTTTCTTT
CASSSAWRGRNTEAFF
>TRBJ2-2|-|TRBV9|-
TGTGCCAGCAGCGTAGGAGACCCTAGGGCCGGGGAGCTGTTTTTT
CASSVGDPRAGELFF
>TRBJ1-1|-|TRBV6-1|-
TGTGCCAGCAGTGAAGCGCTCGGGGCTGAAGCTTTCTTT
CASSEALGAEAFF
>TRBJ1-2|-|TRBV2|-
TGTGCCAGCAGGATGGGCAGGGATATGTGGGGCTACACCTTC
CASRMGRDMWGYTF
>TRBJ2-7|-|TRBV28|few
TGTGCCAGCAGTAGCAGGGGATACGAGCAGTACTTC
CASSSRGYEQYF
>TRBJ2-7|-|TRBV18|-
TGTGCCAGCTCACCAGCGGAAACCTCCTACGAGCAGTACTTC
CASSPAETSYEQYF
>TRBJ2-7|TRBD1|TRBV19|-
TGTGCCAGTAGTATCGTCCACAGGGGCGCTGAAAGTTACGAGCAGTACTTC
CASSIVHRGAESYEQYF
>TRBJ2-5|-|TRBV5-1|-
TGCGCCAGCAGCCCCCAGGGGCGGGGGGAGACCCAGTACTTC
CASSPQGRGETQYF
>TRBJ1-2|-|TRBV5-6|-
TGTGCCAGCAGCTTGTCGGGAAGCTATGGCTACACCTTC
CASSLSGSYGYTF
>TRBJ1-5|-|TRBV9|-
TGTGCCAGCAGCGTAGCAGGCGGTAATCAGCCCCAGCATTTT
CASSVAGGNQPQHF
>TRBJ2-2|-|TRBV2|-
TGTGCCAGCACCCTAGGGGGGGAGCTGTTTTTT
CASTLGGELFF
>TRBJ1-5|-|TRBV18|once
TGTGCCAGCTCACCAGGGAGAGATCAGCCCCAGCATTTT
CASSPGRDQPQHF
>TRBJ1-2|TRBD1|TRBV18|-
TGTGCCAGCTCAGCGGGACAGGGGGCTCTCTATGGCTACACCTTC
CASSAGQGALYGYTF
>TRBJ1-2|-|TRBV7-6|-
TGTGCCAGCAGCTTAGAAGGAGGGGCAGGGCTTCATGGCTACACCTTC
CASSLEGGAGLHGYTF
>TRBJ1-1|TRBD1|TRBV5-4|-
TGTGCCAGCAGCTTGACAGGGGCGACTGAAGCTTTCTTT
CASSLTGATEAFF
>TRBJ2-1|-|TRBV27|-
TGTGCCAGCAGCTCTGGCCCTCTCAATGAGCAGTTCTTC
CASSSGPLNEQFF
>TRBJ2-5|TRBD2|TRBV6-6|-
TGTGCCAGCAGTGCCCTAGCGGGGGGCGGAGAGACCCAGTACTTC
CASSALAGGGETQYF
>TRBJ1-2|-|TRBV7-2|-
TGTGCCAGCAGCTTAGCAGGGCATGGCTACACCTTC
CASSLAGHGYTF
>TRBJ2-7|TRBD2|TRBV10-3|-
TGTGCCATCAGGCCTAGCGGGGGACCCTACGAGCAGTACTTC
CAIRPSGGPYEQYF
>TRBJ1-1|TRBD1|TRBV7-3|-
TGTGCCAGCAGCCCCGGAGGGACAGTGAACACTGAAGCTTTCTTT
CASSPGGTVNTEAFF
>TRBJ1-6|TRBD1|TRBV5-4|few
TGTGCCAGCAGCCCGACAGGGAATTCACCCCTCCACTTT
CASSPTGNSPLHF
>TRBJ1-6|-|TRBV5-1|-
TGCGCCAGCAGCCCCCTAGGGAATAATTCACCCCTCCACTTT
CASSPLGNNSPLHF
>TRBJ2-4|TRBD2|TRBV9|-
TGTGCCAGCAGCGTAGGAGCGGGGGGGCCGATGGGTCAGTACTTC
CASSVGAGGPMGQYF
>TRBJ2-2|-|TRBV10-3|-
TGTGCCATCGGGGCGACAGCCGGCGAGACCGGGGAGCTGTTTTTT
CAIGATAGETGELFF
>TRBJ1-3|-|TRBV7-9|few
TGTGCCAGCATTAAGGACAGTGCTGGAAACACCATATATTTT
CASIKDSAGNTIYF
>TRBJ1-3|-|TRBV19|-
TGTGCCAGTAGTATAACTACAGGCTGGAGGGACACCATATATTTT
CASSITTGWRDTIYF
>TRBJ1-2|-|TRBV6-1|-
TGTGCCAGCAGCGTGGGCAGCTATGGCTACACCTTC
CASSVGSYGYTF
>TRBJ2-1|-|TRBV20-1|few
TGCAGTGCCCTGGTCAATGAGCAGTTCTTC
CSALVNEQFF
>TRBJ1-5|-|TRBV18|few
TGTGCCAGCCGGCGGGGAGAAAATCAGCCCCAGCATTTT
CASRRGENQPQHF
>TRBJ2-7|-|TRBV14|once
TGTGCCAGCAGCTCTCGGGGATCATACTACGAGCAGTACTTC
CASSSRGSYYEQYF
>TRBJ2-7|TRBD1|TRBV5-6|-
TGTGCCAGCAGCTTCGGCGGACAGGGCTACGAGCAGTACTTC
CASSFGGQGYEQYF
>TRBJ1-1|-|TRBV29-1|-
TGCAGCGTTGTCCGATCGATGAAAGGCACTGAAGCTTTCTTT
CSVVRSMKGTEAFF
>TRBJ1-3|-|TRBV6-5|-
TGTGCCAGCAGTTACATGGGCGGAAACACCATATATTTT
CASSYMGGNTIYF
>TRBJ1-4|TRBD1|TRBV6-6|-
TGTGCCAGCAGTTCCGGACAGGGAATTGAAAAACTGTTTTTT
CASSSGQGIEKLFF
>TRBJ1-1|-|TRBV2|-
TGTGCCAGCATGGCCCCTTCGGGCGGGAGTAGCACTGAAGCTTTCTTT
CASMAPSGGSSTEAFF
>TRBJ1-2|-|TRBV7-2|once
TGTGCCAGCAGCTTAAGCCGGCTCTCTTCCTATGGCTACACCTTC
CASSLSRLSSYGYTF
>TRBJ2-7|-|TRBV18|-
TGTGCCAGCTCCGACACGGGCATCTCCTACGAGCAGTACTTC
CASSDTGISYEQYF
>TRBJ1-3|TRBD1|TRBV30|once
TGTGCCTGGAGTGTCGGTAGGGGGCAAGGAAACACCATATATTTT
CAWSVGRGQGNTIYF
>TRBJ1-5|-|TRBV6-6|-
TGTGCCAGCAGTTACTCGGACGATCAGCCCCAGCATTTT
CASSYSDDQPQHF
>TRBJ1-6|-|TRBV4-1|-
TGCGCCAGCAGCCAGTATACGGTTGGACAGAGTAATTCACCCCTCCACTTT
CASSQYTVGQSNSPLHF
>TRBJ2-7|-|TRBV11-2|-
TGTGCCAGCAGCCCCCGGGGATCCTACGAGCAGTACTTC
CASSPRGSYEQYF
>TRBJ1-2|-|TRBV5-5|once
TGTGCCAGCAGCTTGGTATCTGGGCAGGGTCAAGGGTTCTATGGCTACACCTTC
CASSLVSGQGQGFYGYTF
>TRBJ1-2|-|TRBV20-1|few
TGCCTGGCAGGGGATGGCTACACCTTC
CLAGDGYTF
>TRBJ2-2|-|TRBV19|-
TGTGCCAGTAGTAAGGAGGGGGCCACCGGGGAGCTGTTTTTT
CASSKEGATGELFF
>TRBJ1-5|-|TRBV7-2|-
TGTGCCAGCAGTTTCGGGGGTCAGGCCCAGCATTTT
CASSFGGQAQHF
>TRBJ1-5|-|TRBV2|-
TGTGCCAGCAGGAGCGGGACACTTAGCAATCAGCCCCAGCATTTT
CASRSGTLSNQPQHF
>TRBJ1-4|-|TRBV30|-
TGTGCCTGGAAGGGGGACGGGGAAAAACTGTTTTTT
CAWKGDGEKLFF
>TRBJ2-5|-|TRBV18|-
TGTGCCAGCTCCCCCGTCAGGGAGACCCAGTACTTC
CASSPVRETQYF
>TRBJ1-5|TRBD1|TRBV5-6|-
TGTGCCAGCAGCTTCAGGGGGAGCAATCAGCCCCAGCATTTT
CASSFRGSNQPQHF
>TRBJ2-7|-|TRBV19|once
TGTGCCAGTAGTAGTACAGGTTACGAGCAGTACTTC
CASSSTGYEQYF
>TRBJ1-1|-|TRBV4-1|-
TGCGCCAGCAGCGACCAAAGGCCATCGAACACTGAAGCTTTCTTT
CASSDQRPSNTEAFF
>TRBJ1-5|-|TRBV19|-
TGTGCCAGTAGTATCGGCACAGGTAATCAGCCCCAGCATTTT
CASSIGTGNQPQHF
>TRBJ2-3|-|TRBV5-1|once
TGCGCCAGCACCTCGATGACAATCAGCACAGATACGCAGTATTTT
CASTSMTISTDTQYF
>TRBJ2-7|-|TRBV29-1|-
TGCAGCGTTGAAGGTGTGGACAGCTACGAGCAGTACTTC
CSVEGVDSYEQYF
>TRBJ2-4|-|TRBV30|few
TGTGCCTGGAGTGTCGAAAACATTCAGTACTTC
CAWSVENIQYF